This TCR beta chain was observed in a study of Tregs in tolerant kidney transplant recipients. Sequencing used immunoSEQ multiplex PCR; TCRdb keeps in-frame clones, though not all of them. Of around 86,000 clones in the sample, 91% were seen once. On this clone itself: Its antigen remains unidentified.

Whole-study results and caveats: Findings come from small patient numbers and require larger validation. Expanding Tregs on activated donor B cells appeared to best identify donor-specific TCRbeta clones. For some patients, primers changed over time, blocking nucleotide-level comparison.

Related graft donors supplied nonmyeloablative bone marrow transplants, and mixed chimerism was transient. Germline V gene data show CDR1 as MNHEY and CDR2 as SVGAGI. The CDR3 runs 14 residues. The V and J ends lost 7 bases and 4 bases, in that order; junction bases with no gene match: 8. The chain couples TRBV6-5 to TRBJ1-1; TRBD1 matches at 8 bases. This receptor was identified in a human patient who received a combined kidney and bone marrow transplant. A share of the T cells may be of graft donor origin. This material consisted of CD4+ T cells from blood (PBMCs), taken 24 months after the transplant. The DNA for the CDR3 is TGTGCCAGCAAGAACAGGGGGTCGGGCACTGAAGCTTTCTTT. This encodes CASKNRGSGTEAFF.